Listed below are T cell receptor beta chains from one sample, sequenced in a study of T cells in localized non-small cell lung cancer. The repertoire was sequenced with immunoSEQ multiplex PCR; TCRdb's copy has only in-frame clones and lacks some. In the table there are about a thousand clones, about 22% of which are singletons. Sequencing was performed on normal lung tissue next to the tumor, taken before any cancer treatment. The origin of the receptors is a male donor older than 55 with stage III squamous cell lung carcinoma. The CDR3 runs from the conserved cysteine through the conserved F or W. D genes are given only for firm matches. Size values are once, few and many counts, or a class for expanded clones, and some rows have none.

TRBJ2-6 | - | TRBD1 | TRBV14 | TGTGCCAGCAGCCAAAGGACAGGGGCCCTACGGGCCAACGTCCTGACTTTC | CASSQRTGALRANVLTF
TRBJ1-2 | few | - | TRBV7-2 | TGTGCCAGCAGCTCGGGACCGTACTATGGCTACACCTTC | CASSSGPYYGYTF
TRBJ1-3 | - | TRBD1 | TRBV18 | TGTGCCAGCTCATCAAGGGGACAGAAGCATGGAAACACCATATATTTT | CASSSRGQKHGNTIYF
TRBJ2-3 | large | - | TRBV9 | TGTGCCAGCAGCGTAGAAGGGCGAGGGCTAGATACGCAGTATTTT | CASSVEGRGLDTQYF
TRBJ2-2 | - | TRBD2 | TRBV11-3 | TGTGCCAGCAGCTCTGGGGGGGACTCGAACACCGGGGAGCTGTTTTTT | CASSSGGDSNTGELFF
TRBJ1-5 | - | - | TRBV19 | TGTGCCAGTGCCCGGATAGAATCTAGCAATCAGCCCCAGCATTTT | CASARIESSNQPQHF
TRBJ2-2 | - | - | TRBV12-5 | TGTGCTAGTGGTTTCGGGGTGTCAAACACCGGGGAGCTGTTTTTT | CASGFGVSNTGELFF
TRBJ2-2 | - | - | TRBV28 | TGTGCCAGCAGCTCCCCCTGGCGGGAGCTGTTTTTT | CASSSPWRELFF
TRBJ1-6 | few | - | TRBV9 | TGTGCCAGCAGCGTGGACATATCCTATAATTCACCCCTCCACTTT | CASSVDISYNSPLHF
TRBJ1-3 | - | - | TRBV6-8 | TGTGCCAGCTCCCCGGTAGCCGGGTCAGGTGGAAACACCATATATTTT | CASSPVAGSGGNTIYF
TRBJ1-4 | few | - | TRBV19 | TGTGCCAGTTGGACAGCCTCAACTAATGAAAAACTGTTTTTT | CASWTASTNEKLFF
TRBJ2-5 | large | TRBD1 | TRBV19 | TGTGCCAGTAGTGCGGACAGGGTCCAAGAGACCCAGTACTTC | CASSADRVQETQYF
TRBJ1-1 | few | - | TRBV5-1 | TGCGCCAGCAGCTTGGCCGGAAGCCTGAACACTGAAGCTTTCTTT | CASSLAGSLNTEAFF
TRBJ1-2 | - | - | TRBV6-8 | TGTGCCATCAGGAAGAGGGCCAACGACGGCTATGGCTACACCTTC | CAIRKRANDGYGYTF
TRBJ2-3 | - | TRBD2 | TRBV19 | TGTGCCAGTAGGGAGCGGGAGGGCCTTGGTACGCAGTATTTT | CASREREGLGTQYF
TRBJ1-1 | - | - | TRBV12-5 | TGTGCCAGCGGATGGCGGACTGAAGCTTTCTTT | CASGWRTEAFF
TRBJ2-5 | - | TRBD1 | TRBV11-3 | TGTGCCAGCAGCTCTGGACAGGGGGGTCAAGAGACCCAGTACTTC | CASSSGQGGQETQYF
TRBJ1-2 | - | TRBD1 | TRBV19 | TGTGCCAGTAGGAAGGACAGGGGCAGCTATGGCTACACCTTC | CASRKDRGSYGYTF
TRBJ2-5 | - | TRBD2 | TRBV6-8 | TGTGCCAGCAGCAGACTAGCGGGAGGAGAGACCCAGTACTTC | CASSRLAGGETQYF
TRBJ2-4 | - | - | TRBV30 | TGTGCCTGGAGCGAAACGGTATACGTAGAAAACATTCAGTACTTC | CAWSETVYVENIQYF
TRBJ2-7 | - | - | TRBV5-1 | TGCGCCAGCAGCTTCAGACTTACAACAGGGACCACCTACGAGCAGTACTTC | CASSFRLTTGTTYEQYF
TRBJ1-1 | - | - | TRBV6-8 | TGTGCCAGCAGCACTCCGGGTGCGACTGAAGCTTTCTTT | CASSTPGATEAFF
TRBJ1-1 | few | - | TRBV11-3 | TGTGCCAGCAGCTTGTCAGGGCCCCTTGGTACTGAAGCTTTCTTT | CASSLSGPLGTEAFF
TRBJ2-2 | - | - | TRBV14 | TGTGCCAGCAGCCAAGATCGTGGCGGGGAGCTGTTTTTT | CASSQDRGGELFF
TRBJ2-1 | - | TRBD2 | TRBV15 | TGTGCCACCAGCAGTGATAGACTAGCGGGAGAGGACGAGCAGTTCTTC | CATSSDRLAGEDEQFF
TRBJ2-5 | few | TRBD1 | TRBV30 | TGTGCCTGGAAGAATCCAGGGGGAGAGACCCAGTACTTC | CAWKNPGGETQYF
TRBJ2-3 | - | - | TRBV19 | TGTGCCAGTAGGTCCCCTCTCAGTTCTGATACGCAGTATTTT | CASRSPLSSDTQYF